This T cell receptor (beta chain) stems from a study of healthy donors' naive CD4 and CD8 T cells. Points from the study as a whole: Alpha and beta chains were sequenced in bulk without pairing. About an eighth of CD4/CD8 propensity variance appeared explained by V, J and CDR3 charge.

Naive T cells were sorted: CD4+CD8-CD45RO-CD45RA+ for CD4+, CD8+CD4-CD45RA+CD27bright for CD8+. Germline-derived CDR1 and CDR2 are DFQATT and SNEGSKA (reference sequence). This CDR3 has 13 amino acids. V shed 4 bases and J shed 1 base, with 10 bases lying between them. On this clonotype: The antigen is unknown.

TCR libraries were built from 500 to 600 ng of total RNA by linear amplification. The authors' processing: Sequencing covered approximately 86,000 rearranged alpha-chain transcripts across about 5 healthy donors. TCRdb reprocessed the reads with MiXCR, giving one entry per CDR3 protein. These V and J calls are TCRdb output, not the study's own analysis. This repertoire shows about 180,000 distinct CDR3 sequences, under 85% found once; its top ten account for around 2%. This TCR was sampled from a pool of human donors in good health; the sample pools cells from several healthy donors. Sequences were obtained from naive CD4+ and CD8+ T cells sorted from blood, pooled from several donors. This rearrangement joins TRBV20-1 to TRBJ1-1; D gene ambiguous. In DNA, the CDR3 is TGCAGTGCTACCAGCCGGGAGAACACTGAAGCTTTCTTT. Translated: CSATSRENTEAFF.